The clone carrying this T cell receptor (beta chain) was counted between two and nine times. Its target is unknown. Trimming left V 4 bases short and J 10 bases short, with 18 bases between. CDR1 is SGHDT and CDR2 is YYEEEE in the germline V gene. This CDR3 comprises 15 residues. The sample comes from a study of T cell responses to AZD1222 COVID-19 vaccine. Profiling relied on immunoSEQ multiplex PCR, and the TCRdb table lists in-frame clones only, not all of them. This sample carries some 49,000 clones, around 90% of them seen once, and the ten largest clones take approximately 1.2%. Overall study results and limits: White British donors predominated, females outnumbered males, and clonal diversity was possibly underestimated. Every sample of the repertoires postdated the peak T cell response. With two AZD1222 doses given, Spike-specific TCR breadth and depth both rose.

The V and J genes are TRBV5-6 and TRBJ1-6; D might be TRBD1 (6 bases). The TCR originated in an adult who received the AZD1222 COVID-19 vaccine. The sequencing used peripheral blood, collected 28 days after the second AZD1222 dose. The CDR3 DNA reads TGTGCCAGCAGCCCGAGGGGGAGGGCGGGCTCACCCCTCCACTTT. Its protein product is CASSPRGRAGSPLHF.